Listed below are T cell receptor beta chains from one sample, sequenced in a study of identical twins. Each CDR3 protein gets one entry after TCRdb re-called the 5' RACE reads with MiXCR. The data show 690,000 or so distinct CDR3 sequences, 5.5% to 6.5% seen once. The specimen sequenced was naive T cells sorted from blood. These receptors were taken from a man aged 18 to 30 in good health. CDR3s include the opening cysteine and the closing phenylalanine or tryptophan. Each record gives: D gene, V gene, clone size, J gene, CDR3 protein, CDR3 DNA. D genes are given only for firm matches. Size values are once, few and many counts, or a class for expanded clones, and some rows have none.

>-|TRBV5-1|many|TRBJ2-2
CASTTENTGELFF
TGCGCCAGCACCACCGAGAACACCGGGGAGCTGTTTTTT
>-|TRBV29-1|many|TRBJ2-1
CSVEELGGSSYNEQFF
TGCAGCGTTGAAGAGTTGGGCGGTAGCTCCTACAATGAGCAGTTCTTC
>-|TRBV5-1|many|TRBJ1-4
CASSLANRENEKLFF
TGCGCCAGCAGCTTGGCCAATCGGGAGAATGAAAAACTGTTTTTT
>TRBD2|TRBV28|many|TRBJ2-3
CASRAGEVTDTQYF
TGTGCCAGCCGAGCGGGAGAGGTGACAGATACGCAGTATTTT
>-|TRBV12-3/TRBV12-4|many|TRBJ2-3
CASSPRSVTSTDTQYF
TGTGCCAGCAGTCCCCGGAGCGTCACTAGCACAGATACGCAGTATTTT
>-|TRBV4-3|few|TRBJ2-7
CASSQPAGIPGDEQYF
TGCGCCAGCAGCCAGCCGGCGGGGATTCCCGGCGACGAGCAGTACTTC
>TRBD2|TRBV11-2|few|TRBJ2-1
CASSSRTSGRARYNEQFF
TGTGCCAGCAGCTCCCGGACTAGCGGGAGGGCCCGCTACAATGAGCAGTTCTTC
>-|TRBV14|many|TRBJ1-4
CASSQGLVRVEKLFF
TGTGCCAGCAGCCAAGGTCTGGTGAGGGTTGAAAAACTGTTTTTT
>-|TRBV29-1|many|TRBJ1-1
CSVEGQGAEAFF
TGCAGCGTTGAAGGGCAAGGGGCTGAAGCTTTCTTT
>-|TRBV5-6|-|TRBJ1-4
CASSLGGWSEKLFF
TGTGCCAGCAGCTTAGGAGGGTGGAGTGAAAAACTGTTTTTT
>-|TRBV27|-|TRBJ1-4
CASSLYGGGAEKLFF
TGTGCCAGCAGTTTATATGGGGGGGGAGCCGAAAAACTGTTTTTT
>TRBD1|TRBV28|many|TRBJ1-6
CASSSGGRSGSPLHF
TGTGCCAGCAGTTCAGGGGGCCGGAGTGGTTCACCCCTCCACTTT
>-|TRBV5-5|few|TRBJ1-1
CASSLYHPGVNTEAFF
TGTGCCAGCAGCTTGTATCACCCAGGAGTGAACACTGAAGCTTTCTTT
>TRBD1|TRBV6-1|many|TRBJ1-5
CASSESSRGHNQPQHF
TGTGCCAGCAGTGAATCTTCCAGGGGGCACAATCAGCCCCAGCATTTT
>-|TRBV7-2|many|TRBJ2-3
CASSFLPSQADTQYF
TGTGCCAGCAGCTTTCTCCCCTCTCAGGCAGATACGCAGTATTTT
>-|TRBV5-1|few|TRBJ2-1
CASSTRATLYNEQFF
TGCGCCAGCAGCACCCGCGCTACCCTATACAATGAGCAGTTCTTC
>TRBD1|TRBV12-3/TRBV12-4|many|TRBJ1-3
CASSHTPTGAGNTIYF
TGTGCCAGCAGCCATACACCGACAGGGGCTGGAAACACCATATATTTT
>-|TRBV7-2|few|TRBJ2-7
CASSPIPHEQYF
TGTGCCAGCAGCCCAATTCCTCACGAGCAGTACTTC
>TRBD1|TRBV5-1|many|TRBJ2-2
CASSLRGQTNTGELFF
TGCGCCAGCAGCCTACGGGGACAGACGAACACCGGGGAGCTGTTTTTT
>-|TRBV29-1|many|TRBJ1-4
CSVGGGVDEKLFF
TGCAGCGTTGGGGGGGGCGTTGATGAAAAACTGTTTTTT
>-|TRBV28|few|TRBJ2-7
CASSPGDFFRFEQYF
TGTGCCAGCAGCCCAGGGGACTTCTTTAGGTTCGAGCAGTACTTC
>TRBD2|TRBV25-1|-|TRBJ2-3
CASSSLGGRDTSTDTQYF
TGTGCCAGCAGTTCTTTAGGCGGGAGGGATACTAGCACAGATACGCAGTATTTT
>TRBD1|TRBV5-1|-|TRBJ2-5
CASSLGGTEQETQYF
TGCGCCAGCAGCTTGGGGGGGACAGAACAAGAGACCCAGTACTTC
>TRBD1|TRBV29-1|-|TRBJ1-1
CSVDRGLDTEAFF
TGCAGCGTGGACAGGGGGCTTGACACTGAAGCTTTCTTT
>-|TRBV12-3/TRBV12-4|few|TRBJ2-1
CASLSGFSYNEQFF
TGTGCCTCCCTGAGCGGCTTCTCCTACAATGAGCAGTTCTTC
>-|TRBV5-1|few|TRBJ2-5
CASRPDREDNQETQYF
TGCGCCAGCCGTCCTGACAGAGAAGATAACCAAGAGACCCAGTACTTC
>-|TRBV15|many|TRBJ1-5
CATSRAGTSNQPQHF
TGTGCCACCAGCAGAGCCGGGACTAGCAATCAGCCCCAGCATTTT
>TRBD2|TRBV11-2|many|TRBJ2-4
CASSLVETSVLAKNIQYF
TGTGCCAGCAGCTTAGTCGAGACTAGCGTTCTAGCCAAAAACATTCAGTACTTC
>-|TRBV7-9|many|TRBJ2-1
CASSFSGERNEQFF
TGTGCCAGCAGCTTTAGTGGGGAGAGGAATGAGCAGTTCTTC
>-|TRBV12-3/TRBV12-4|many|TRBJ1-2
CASSLGQGLHLNYGYTF
TGTGCCAGCAGTTTAGGCCAGGGCCTTCACCTTAACTATGGCTACACCTTC
>-|TRBV7-2|-|TRBJ2-7
CASTPQQTYEQYF
TGTGCCAGCACCCCACAGCAAACCTACGAGCAGTACTTC
>-|TRBV12-3/TRBV12-4|few|TRBJ1-1
CASSLFNGRENTEAFF
TGTGCCAGCAGTTTATTTAACGGCAGGGAGAACACTGAAGCTTTCTTT
>-|TRBV21-1|few|TRBJ2-5
CASSKAPGTGEETQYF
TGTGCCAGCAGCAAAGCGCCAGGGACAGGGGAAGAGACCCAGTACTTC
>-|TRBV10-3|many|TRBJ1-1
CAISEDTGGYTEAFF
TGTGCCATCAGTGAGGATACGGGAGGTTACACTGAAGCTTTCTTT
>-|TRBV10-3|many|TRBJ2-7
CASGGTSSYEQYF
TGTGCCAGCGGTGGGACGAGCTCCTACGAGCAGTACTTC
>-|TRBV6-5|many|TRBJ1-1
CASTSTNTEAFF
TGTGCCAGCACCTCAACGAACACTGAAGCTTTCTTT
>-|TRBV14|-|TRBJ1-4
CASSVGQRGNEKLFF
TGTGCCAGCAGCGTAGGACAGCGGGGGAATGAAAAACTGTTTTTT
>TRBD1|TRBV20-1|-|TRBJ2-1
CSAHRDRVYNEQFF
TGCAGTGCCCACCGGGACAGGGTATACAATGAGCAGTTCTTC
>-|TRBV6-2/TRBV6-3|-|TRBJ1-1
CASTESRRVSSDTEAFF
TGTGCCAGCACCGAGTCTAGGAGGGTTTCGTCCGACACTGAAGCTTTCTTT
>-|TRBV5-1|many|TRBJ2-3
CASSTGTAHRDTQYF
TGCGCCAGCAGCACCGGGACGGCGCACAGAGATACGCAGTATTTT
>TRBD1|TRBV10-3|-|TRBJ2-3
CAISVSTGQGRLMTTDTQYF
TGTGCCATCAGTGTCTCCACGGGACAGGGAAGGCTTATGACAACAGATACGCAGTATTTT
>-|TRBV20-1|-|TRBJ2-1
CSAFGGPGNEQFF
TGCAGTGCTTTTGGGGGGCCGGGGAATGAGCAGTTCTTC
>-|TRBV5-5|-|TRBJ2-3
CASSFRVGRTDTQYF
TGTGCCAGCAGCTTCAGGGTCGGTCGCACAGATACGCAGTATTTT
>TRBD2|TRBV20-1|many|TRBJ2-1
CSASLPHGTSGYNEQFF
TGCAGTGCTAGCCTCCCCCACGGGACTAGCGGTTACAATGAGCAGTTCTTC
>-|TRBV18|-|TRBJ2-5
CASSLNPSDQETQYF
TGTGCCAGCTCACTTAATCCCTCAGACCAAGAGACCCAGTACTTC
>TRBD1|TRBV18|many|TRBJ2-1
CASSPGQGLNEQFF
TGTGCCAGCTCACCCGGACAGGGGCTCAATGAGCAGTTCTTC
>TRBD2|TRBV7-9|many|TRBJ2-1
CASSSKSLAGGEQFF
TGTGCCAGCAGCTCCAAGTCACTAGCGGGAGGCGAGCAGTTCTTC
>-|TRBV20-1|many|TRBJ2-1
CSARAWSGAEQFF
TGCAGTGCTAGAGCTTGGTCCGGGGCCGAGCAGTTCTTC
>TRBD1|TRBV20-1|few|TRBJ1-1
CSARDPTGTAEAFF
TGCAGTGCTAGAGACCCGACAGGGACCGCTGAAGCTTTCTTT
>-|TRBV6-5|many|TRBJ2-5
CASSYSTGGQETQYF
TGTGCCAGCAGTTACTCTACTGGAGGTCAAGAGACCCAGTACTTC
>-|TRBV15|many|TRBJ2-3
CATSRGAGSTDTQYF
TGTGCCACCAGCAGAGGGGCAGGGAGCACAGATACGCAGTATTTT
>TRBD2|TRBV6-2/TRBV6-3|few|TRBJ2-3
CASSRGGLASSTDTQYF
TGTGCCAGCAGTCGCGGGGGACTAGCGAGTTCCACAGATACGCAGTATTTT
>-|TRBV7-9|-|TRBJ2-7
CASSLAGTQAYEQYF
TGTGCCAGCAGCTTAGCAGGGACTCAAGCCTACGAGCAGTACTTC